The clone carrying this T cell receptor beta chain has a count of ten or more. What it recognizes is unknown. TCR beta CDR3 sequences were amplified from RNA transcripts. First-round RT-PCR of the TCR CDR3 relied on the HTBI primer set. MiXCR, applied by TCRdb to the multiplex PCR reads, yields one record per CDR3 protein. The profile shows about 420,000 distinct CDR3 sequences, around 13% of them singletons. This sample is part of a study of T cells in Graves' hyperthyroidism and ophthalmopathy. Findings and caveats of the study: Stable hyperthyroidism and ophthalmopathy were separated using 13 V-J signatures.

Newly diagnosed patients aged 18 to 65 had hyperthyroidism of under 2 months' duration. Clinical symptoms, serum thyroxine and TRAb, thyroid ultrasound and orbital computed tomography together formed the diagnostic basis. Germline CDR1 and CDR2: MNHNS and SASEGT. V shed 2 bases and J shed 3 bases, with 14 bases lying between them. The CDR3 covers 15 residues. The chain has TRBV6-1 and TRBJ2-7, with D perhaps TRBD2 (6 bases). The material sequenced was blood. This sequence originates from a woman between 18 and 29 years old with Graves' hyperthyroidism. For the CDR3, the DNA is TGTGCCAGCAGTGAACGAGGGGACTTCTACTACGAGCAGTACTTC. Protein product: CASSERGDFYYEQYF.